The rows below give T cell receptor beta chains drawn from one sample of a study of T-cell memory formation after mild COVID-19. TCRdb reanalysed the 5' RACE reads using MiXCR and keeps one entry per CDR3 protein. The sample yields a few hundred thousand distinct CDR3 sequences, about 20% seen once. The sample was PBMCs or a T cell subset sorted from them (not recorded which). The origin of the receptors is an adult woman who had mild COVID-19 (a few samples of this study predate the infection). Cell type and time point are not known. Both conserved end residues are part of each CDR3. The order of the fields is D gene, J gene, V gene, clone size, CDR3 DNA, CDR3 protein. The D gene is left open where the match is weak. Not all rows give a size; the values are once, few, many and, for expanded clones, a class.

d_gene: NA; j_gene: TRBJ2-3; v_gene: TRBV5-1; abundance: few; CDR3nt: TGCGCCAGCAGCTTGGTTCAGATCACAGATACGCAGTATTTT; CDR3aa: CASSLVQITDTQYF
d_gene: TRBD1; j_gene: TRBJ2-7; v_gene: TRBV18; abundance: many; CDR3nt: TGTGCCAGCTCACAGGACAGGGGGAAGTACGAGCAGTACTTC; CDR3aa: CASSQDRGKYEQYF
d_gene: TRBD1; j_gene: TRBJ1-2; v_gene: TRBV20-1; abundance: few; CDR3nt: TGCAGTGCCCGGGACAGGGAGAAGGCTAACTATGGCTACACCTTC; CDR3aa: CSARDREKANYGYTF
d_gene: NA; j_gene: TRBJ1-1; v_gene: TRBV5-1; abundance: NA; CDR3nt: TGCGCCAGCAGCTTGGGACAGCGGAATGCTGAAGCTTTCTTT; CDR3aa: CASSLGQRNAEAFF
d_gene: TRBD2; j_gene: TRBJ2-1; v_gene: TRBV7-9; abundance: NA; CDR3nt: TGTGCCACAAAACCTAGCGGGACGCCCTACAATGAGCAGTTCTTC; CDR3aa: CATKPSGTPYNEQFF
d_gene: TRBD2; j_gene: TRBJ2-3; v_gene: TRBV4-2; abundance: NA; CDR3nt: TGTGCCAGCAGCCAAGGGCGATTGCGGGGGGGCCCAGATACGCAGTATTTT; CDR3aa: CASSQGRLRGGPDTQYF
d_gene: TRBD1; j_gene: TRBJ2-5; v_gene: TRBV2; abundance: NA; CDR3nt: TGTGCCAGCAGTACTAACAGGGGGCTCCAAGAGACCCAGTACTTC; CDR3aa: CASSTNRGLQETQYF
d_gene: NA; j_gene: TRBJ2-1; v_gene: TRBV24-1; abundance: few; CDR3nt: TGTGCCACCAGTGATTTGTGGCCCAATGAGCAGTTCTTC; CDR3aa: CATSDLWPNEQFF
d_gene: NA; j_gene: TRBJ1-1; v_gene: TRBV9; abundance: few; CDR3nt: TGTGCCAGCAGCGTTCAGGGCGTAAAGACTGAAGCTTTCTTT; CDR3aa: CASSVQGVKTEAFF
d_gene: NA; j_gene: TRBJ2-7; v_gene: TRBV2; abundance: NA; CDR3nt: TGTGCCAGCACCGGAGGAGCGATGTTCTCCTACGAGCAGTACTTC; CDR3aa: CASTGGAMFSYEQYF
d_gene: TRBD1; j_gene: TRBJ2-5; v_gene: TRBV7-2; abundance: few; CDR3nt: TGTGCCAGCAGCTATGCGGACAGGCCAGAGACCCAGTACTTC; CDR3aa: CASSYADRPETQYF
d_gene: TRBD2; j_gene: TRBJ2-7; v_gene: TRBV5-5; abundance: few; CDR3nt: TGTGCCAGCAGCTTGGAGGGACTAGCGGCTAAGTACTTC; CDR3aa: CASSLEGLAAKYF
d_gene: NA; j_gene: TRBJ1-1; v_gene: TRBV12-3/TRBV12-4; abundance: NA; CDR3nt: TGTGCCACCGTTAACAGGGAGATGAACACTGAAGCTTTCTTT; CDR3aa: CATVNREMNTEAFF
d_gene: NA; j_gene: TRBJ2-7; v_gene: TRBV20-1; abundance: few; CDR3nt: TGCAGTGCTAGAAACGCGGCCTACGAGCAGTACTTC; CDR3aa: CSARNAAYEQYF
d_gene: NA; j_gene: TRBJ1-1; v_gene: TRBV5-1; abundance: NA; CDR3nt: TGCGCCAGCAGCTGGAGTGGGGACGGTGAAGCTTTCTTT; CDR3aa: CASSWSGDGEAFF
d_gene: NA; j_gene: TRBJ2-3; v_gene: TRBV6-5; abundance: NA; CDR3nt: TGTGCCAGCAGTTCCAGAGGCAGCGGAGATACGCAGTATTTT; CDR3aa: CASSSRGSGDTQYF
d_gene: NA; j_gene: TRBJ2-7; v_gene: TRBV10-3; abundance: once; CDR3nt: TGTGCCATCAGTGGGGGGAAGGCTCGCGAGCAGTACTTC; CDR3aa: CAISGGKAREQYF
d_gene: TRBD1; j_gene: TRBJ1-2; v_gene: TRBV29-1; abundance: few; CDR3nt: TGCAGCGTTAGGGGGCCCGGCTACACCTTC; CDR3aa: CSVRGPGYTF
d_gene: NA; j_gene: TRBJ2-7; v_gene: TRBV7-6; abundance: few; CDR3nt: TGTGCCAGCAGCCCTTCGGGGCTCGAGCAGTACTTC; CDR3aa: CASSPSGLEQYF
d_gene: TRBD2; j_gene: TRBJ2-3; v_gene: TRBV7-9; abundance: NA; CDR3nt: TGTGCCAGCAGCCCCCTAGGGAGGGGCCCAGATACGCAGTATTTT; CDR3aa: CASSPLGRGPDTQYF
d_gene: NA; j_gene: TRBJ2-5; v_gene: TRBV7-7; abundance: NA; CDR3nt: TGTGCCAGCAGCGTCAGGGTGGGCCAAGAGACCCAGTACTTC; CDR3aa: CASSVRVGQETQYF
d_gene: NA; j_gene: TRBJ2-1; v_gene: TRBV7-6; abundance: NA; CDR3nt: TGTGCCAGCAGCTTACCAGGGGAAAGCTCCTACAATGAGCAGTTCTTC; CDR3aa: CASSLPGESSYNEQFF
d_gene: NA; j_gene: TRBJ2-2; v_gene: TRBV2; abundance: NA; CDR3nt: TGTGCCAGCAGGCTACTAGGGAACACCGGGGAGCTGTTTTTT; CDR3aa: CASRLLGNTGELFF
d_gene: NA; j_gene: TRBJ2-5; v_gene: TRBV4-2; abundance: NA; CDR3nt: TGTGCCAGCAGCCAAGATCAGGGGTTCCCCCAGTACTTC; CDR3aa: CASSQDQGFPQYF
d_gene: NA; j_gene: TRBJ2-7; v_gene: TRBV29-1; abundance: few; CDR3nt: TGCAGCGGCCAGGAGGGCTACGAGCAGTACTTC; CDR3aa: CSGQEGYEQYF
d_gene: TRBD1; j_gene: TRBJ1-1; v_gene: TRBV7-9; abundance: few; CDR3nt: TGTGCCAGCAGCTCACTCGCTCTCTTGACAGGGAAGGACACTGAAGCTTTCTTT; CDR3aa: CASSSLALLTGKDTEAFF
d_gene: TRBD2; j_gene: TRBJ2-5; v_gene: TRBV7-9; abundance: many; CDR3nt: TGTGCCAGCAGCACCCGGGGTAGCGGGAGACAAGAGACCCAGTACTTC; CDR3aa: CASSTRGSGRQETQYF
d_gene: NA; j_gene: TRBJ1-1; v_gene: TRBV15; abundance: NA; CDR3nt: TGTGCCACCAGCAGAGGGACAGCCGACACTGAAGCTTTCTTT; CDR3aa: CATSRGTADTEAFF
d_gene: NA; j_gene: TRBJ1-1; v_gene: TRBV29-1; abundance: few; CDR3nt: TGCAGCGTTGAATCACTAACGTCGGGGGGGACTGAAGCTTTCTTT; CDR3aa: CSVESLTSGGTEAFF
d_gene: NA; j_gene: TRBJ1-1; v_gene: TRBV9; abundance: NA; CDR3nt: TGTGCCAGCTGCGGAGACGAGTGGGACACTGAAGCTTTCTTT; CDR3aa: CASCGDEWDTEAFF
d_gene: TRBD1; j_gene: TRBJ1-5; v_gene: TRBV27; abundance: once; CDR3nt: TGTGCCAGCAGTCCCCGGACAGGACTCAATCAGCCCCAGCATTTT; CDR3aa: CASSPRTGLNQPQHF
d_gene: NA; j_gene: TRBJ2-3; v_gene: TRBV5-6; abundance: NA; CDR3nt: TGTGCCAGCAGCTTAACACTAGAGTCTAGCACAGATACGCAGTATTTT; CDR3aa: CASSLTLESSTDTQYF
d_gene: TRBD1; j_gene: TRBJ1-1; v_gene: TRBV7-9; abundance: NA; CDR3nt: TGTGCCAGCAGCCCCCCGGGACAGGGAAGGGACCTGAACACTGAAGCTTTCTTT; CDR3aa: CASSPPGQGRDLNTEAFF
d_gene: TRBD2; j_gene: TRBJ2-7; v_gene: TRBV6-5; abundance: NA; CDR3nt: TGTGCCAGCAGCCACGGGGGGGCGAGCTCCTACGAGCAGTACTTC; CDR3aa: CASSHGGASSYEQYF
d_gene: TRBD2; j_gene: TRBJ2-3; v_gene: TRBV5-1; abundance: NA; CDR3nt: TGCGCCAGCAGCTTGGAGGCGACTAGCGGGTTACCAGATACGCAGTATTTT; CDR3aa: CASSLEATSGLPDTQYF
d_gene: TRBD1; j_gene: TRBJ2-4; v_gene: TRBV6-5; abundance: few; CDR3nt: TGTGCCAGCAGTCCACCCGACAGGGCGAAAAACATTCAGTACTTC; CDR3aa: CASSPPDRAKNIQYF
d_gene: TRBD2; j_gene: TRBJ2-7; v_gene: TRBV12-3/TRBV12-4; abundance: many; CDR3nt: TGTGCCAGCAGTCTCGGACTAGCGGGAGGGCGCGAGCAGTACTTC; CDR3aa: CASSLGLAGGREQYF
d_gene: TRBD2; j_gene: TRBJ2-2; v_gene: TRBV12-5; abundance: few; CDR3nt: TGTGCTAGTGGTGGAACGGGACTAGCGGAAGGGACCGGGGAGCTGTTTTTT; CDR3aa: CASGGTGLAEGTGELFF
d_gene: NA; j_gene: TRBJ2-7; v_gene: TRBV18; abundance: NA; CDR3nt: TGTGCCAGCTCACAAACAGGGATACGCGAGCAGTACTTC; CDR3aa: CASSQTGIREQYF
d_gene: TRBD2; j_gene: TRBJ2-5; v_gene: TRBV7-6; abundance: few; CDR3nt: TGTGCCAGCAGTTCGAGCGCGGGAGAGGGAGTGACCCAGTACTTC; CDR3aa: CASSSSAGEGVTQYF
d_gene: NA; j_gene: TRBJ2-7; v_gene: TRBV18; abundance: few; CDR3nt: TGTGCCAGCTCACCCATCGGGGCTCTGAACGAGCAGTACTTC; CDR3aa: CASSPIGALNEQYF
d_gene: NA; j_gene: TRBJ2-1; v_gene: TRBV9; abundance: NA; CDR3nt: TGTGCCAGCAGCGTAGGGGGAACTCCCTCCTACAATGAGCAGTTCTTC; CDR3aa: CASSVGGTPSYNEQFF
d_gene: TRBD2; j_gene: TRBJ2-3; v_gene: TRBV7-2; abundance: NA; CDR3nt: TGTGCCAGCAGCTTAGAACTAGCGACAGATACGCAGTATTTT; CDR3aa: CASSLELATDTQYF
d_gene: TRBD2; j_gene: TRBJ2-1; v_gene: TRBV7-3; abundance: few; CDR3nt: TGTGCCAGCAGCCCAATCGGGACTAGCGGGGGAAATGAGCAGTTCTTC; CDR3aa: CASSPIGTSGGNEQFF
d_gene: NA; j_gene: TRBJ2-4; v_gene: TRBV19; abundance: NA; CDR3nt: TGTGCCAGTTCGGGGGTCGGATCCTCATTGAACATTCAGTACTTC; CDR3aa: CASSGVGSSLNIQYF
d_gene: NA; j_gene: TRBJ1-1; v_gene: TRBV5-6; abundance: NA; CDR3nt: TGTGCCAGCAGCTTGGAGGTCGCAGGGGCGGACACTGAAGCTTTCTTT; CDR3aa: CASSLEVAGADTEAFF
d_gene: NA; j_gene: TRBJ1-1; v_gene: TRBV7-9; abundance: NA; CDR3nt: TGTGCCGGCAGCCCCATCAATTCCGTGAACACTGAAGCTTTCTTT; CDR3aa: CAGSPINSVNTEAFF
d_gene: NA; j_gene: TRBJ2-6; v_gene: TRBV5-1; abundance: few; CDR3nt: TGCGCCAGCAGCTCTGGACTCGCTGGGGCCAACGTCCTGACTTTC; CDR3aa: CASSSGLAGANVLTF
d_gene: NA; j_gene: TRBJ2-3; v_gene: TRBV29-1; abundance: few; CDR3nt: TGCAGCGTAGATATAGACACAGATACGCAGTATTTT; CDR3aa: CSVDIDTDTQYF